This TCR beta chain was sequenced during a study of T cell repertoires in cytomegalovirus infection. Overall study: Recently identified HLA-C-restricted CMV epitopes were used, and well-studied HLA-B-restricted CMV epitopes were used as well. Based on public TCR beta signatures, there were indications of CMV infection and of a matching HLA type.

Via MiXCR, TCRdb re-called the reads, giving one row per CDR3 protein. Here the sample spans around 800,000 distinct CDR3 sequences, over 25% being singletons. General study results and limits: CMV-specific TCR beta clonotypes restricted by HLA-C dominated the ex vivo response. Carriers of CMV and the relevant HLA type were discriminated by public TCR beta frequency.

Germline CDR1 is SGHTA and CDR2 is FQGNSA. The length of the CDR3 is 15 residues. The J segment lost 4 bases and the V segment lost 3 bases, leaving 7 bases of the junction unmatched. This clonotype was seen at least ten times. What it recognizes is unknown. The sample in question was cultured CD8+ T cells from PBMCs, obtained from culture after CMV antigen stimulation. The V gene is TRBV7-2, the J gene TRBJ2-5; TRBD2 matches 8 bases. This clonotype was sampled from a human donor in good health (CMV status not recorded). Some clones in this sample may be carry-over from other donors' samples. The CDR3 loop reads CASSFGGGGRETQYF. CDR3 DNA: TGTGCCAGCAGCTTCGGGGGGGGGGGCAGAGAGACCCAGTACTTC.